The 9 T cell receptor beta chains given below trace back to one sample, sequenced in a study of shared T cell receptors in the human thymus. Here immunoSEQ multiplex PCR was the method, and the copy in TCRdb shows in-frame clones only, minus some. The data contain hundreds of thousands of clones, 87% of them singletons. These same records also appear under a second study, on human thymus T cells.

Sequencing was carried out using thymocytes. The receptors shown here come from a boy in the first two years of life with a congenital heart defect.

This clone was observed a handful of times. The chain is built from TRBV28 and TRBJ1-4; tentatively, D is TRBD1 (6 bases). Trimming removed 6 bases at V and 3 bases at J, with 11 bases between. The CDR3 consists of 14 residues. Germline CDR1 and CDR2: MDHEN and SYDVKM. The CDR3 protein is CASSRGGANEKLFF. CDR3 sequence (DNA): TGTGCCAGCAGCCGAGGGGGGGCTAATGAAAAACTGTTTTTT. Drawing the rest from reference TRBV28 and TRBJ1-4, the complete variable domain is DVKVTQSSRYLVKRTGEKVFLECVQDMDHENMFWYRQDPGLGLRLIYFSYDVKMKEKGDIPEGYSVSREKKERFSLILESASTNQTSMYLCASSRGGANEKLFFGSGTQLSVL.

The CDR3 here is CASKLGLADNEQFF. CDR3 DNA sequence: TGTGCCAGCAAATTGGGACTAGCGGACAATGAGCAGTTCTTC. The genes are TRBV27 and TRBJ2-1, with 11 bases that match TRBD2. This CDR3 has 14 residues. Trimming took 7 bases from V and 5 from J; bases not matched to a gene: 4. CDR1 and CDR2 (germline): MNHEY, SMNVEV (reference sequence).

The chain carries TRBV6-1 and TRBJ2-3, with D perhaps TRBD2 (6 bases). CDR3 length: 14 residues. Per the germline V gene, CDR1 is MNHNS and CDR2 is SASEGT. Trimming cost V 4 bases and J 2 bases, with 10 bases left between them. In nucleotides, the CDR3 is TGTGCCAGCAGTGGTGGACTACCCACAGATACGCAGTATTTT. This translates into CASSGGLPTDTQYF.

The CDR3 nucleotides are TGCGCCAGCAGCCCCGGGACAGGAGATAATTCACCCCTCCACTTT. Amino acid sequence: CASSPGTGDNSPLHF. The chain is built from TRBV5-1 and TRBJ1-6, with 8 bases identical to TRBD1. The germline gives CDR1 SGHRS, CDR2 YFSETQ. This CDR3 comprises 15 residues. V was clipped by 4 bases and J by 5 bases; unmatched bases: 5.

This clone was detected only once. The J gene is TRBJ2-1, the V gene TRBV4-1; D remains unclear. From germline, CDR1 is MGHRA and CDR2 YSYEKL. This CDR3 region has 12 residues. The V gene lost 0 bases and the J gene lost 8 bases, with 5 bases spanning the gap. The CDR3 coding sequence is TGCGCCAGCAGCCAAGATACGGATGAGCAGTTCTTC. This sequence encodes CASSQDTDEQFF.

The chain joins TRBV5-1 to TRBJ1-3; a possible D gene is TRBD1 (6 bases). This CDR3 is built from 16 residues. V lost 2 bases to trimming and J lost 0 bases, with 12 bases between them. CDR1 SGHRS and CDR2 YFSETQ come from the germline V gene. DNA for the CDR3: TGCGCCAGCAGCTTAACAGGGCCTAGCTCTGGAAACACCATATATTTT. It yields the protein CASSLTGPSSGNTIYF.

This chain links TRBV10-3 with TRBJ1-2; the D is unclear. From germline, CDR1 is ENHRY and CDR2 SYGVKD. Trimming left V 7 bases short and J 4 bases short, with 25 bases between. This CDR3 is built from 17 residues. The CDR3 spells CAIKGPDPLRASYGYTF. DNA for the CDR3: TGTGCCATCAAAGGGCCCGACCCTCTGAGGGCCAGCTATGGCTACACCTTC.

This chain uses TRBV27 with TRBJ2-5; TRBD2 aligns across 11 bases. V shed 7 bases and J 4 bases; nucleotides not matched to a gene: 8. Germline V gene data show CDR1 as MNHEY and CDR2 as SMNVEV (reference sequence). The CDR3 is 15 residues long. The DNA of the CDR3 is TGTGCCAGCACCAAACTAGCGGGAGACGGAGAGACCCAGTACTTC. It translates to CASTKLAGDGETQYF.

This clone was detected only once. The chain carries TRBV2 and TRBJ2-7; TRBD1 is a possible D gene (7 bases). Trimming left V 4 bases short and J 2 bases short, with 12 bases between. The CDR3 contains 14 residues. Germline V gene sequence: CDR1 SNHLY, CDR2 FYNNEI. Written as DNA, the CDR3 is TGTGCCAGCAGTGGCGGGACAGCGACCTACGAGCAGTACTTC. It encodes CASSGGTATYEQYF.